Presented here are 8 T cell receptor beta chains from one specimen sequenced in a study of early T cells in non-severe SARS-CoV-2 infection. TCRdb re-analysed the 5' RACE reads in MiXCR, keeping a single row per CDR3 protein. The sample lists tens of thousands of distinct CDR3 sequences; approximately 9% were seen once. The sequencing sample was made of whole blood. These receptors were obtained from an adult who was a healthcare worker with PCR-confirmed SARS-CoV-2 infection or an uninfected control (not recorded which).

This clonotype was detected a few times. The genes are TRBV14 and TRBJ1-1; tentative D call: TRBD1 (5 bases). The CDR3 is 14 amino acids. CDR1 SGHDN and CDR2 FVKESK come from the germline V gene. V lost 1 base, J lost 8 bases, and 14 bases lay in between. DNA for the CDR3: TGTGCCAGCAGCCAAGGAGGGATGGGACGGGAAGCTTTCTTT. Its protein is CASSQGGMGREAFF.

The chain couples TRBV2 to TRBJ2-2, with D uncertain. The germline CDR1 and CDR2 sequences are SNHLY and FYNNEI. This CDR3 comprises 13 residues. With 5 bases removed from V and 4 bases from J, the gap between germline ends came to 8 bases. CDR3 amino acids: CASSLTSTGELFF. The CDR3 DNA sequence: TGTGCCAGCAGTTTAACGTCCACCGGGGAGCTGTTTTTT.

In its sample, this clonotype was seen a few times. The CDR3 DNA reads as TGCAGTGCTAGAGTTTTGGGACTAGCGGGGAGCTCCTACGAGCAGTACTTC. Encoded protein: CSARVLGLAGSSYEQYF. The chain combines TRBV20-1 with TRBJ2-7; 13 positions match TRBD2. CDR1 is DFQATT, CDR2 SNEGSKA, per germline (reference sequence). CDR3 length: 17 amino acids. V lost 1 base and J lost 0; bases outside the gene matches: 6.

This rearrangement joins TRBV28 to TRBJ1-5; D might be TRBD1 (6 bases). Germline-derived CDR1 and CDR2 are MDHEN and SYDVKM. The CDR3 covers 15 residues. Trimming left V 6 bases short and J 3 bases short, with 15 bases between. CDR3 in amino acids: CASSPPQGNNQPQHF. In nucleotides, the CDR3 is TGTGCCAGCAGCCCACCCCAGGGGAACAATCAGCCCCAGCATTTT.

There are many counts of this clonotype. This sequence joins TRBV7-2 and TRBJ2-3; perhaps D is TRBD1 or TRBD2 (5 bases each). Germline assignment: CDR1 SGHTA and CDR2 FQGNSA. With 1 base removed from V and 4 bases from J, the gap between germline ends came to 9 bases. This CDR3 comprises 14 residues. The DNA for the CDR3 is TGTGCCAGCAGCTTAGGGATGGGACCAGATACGCAGTATTTT. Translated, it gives CASSLGMGPDTQYF.

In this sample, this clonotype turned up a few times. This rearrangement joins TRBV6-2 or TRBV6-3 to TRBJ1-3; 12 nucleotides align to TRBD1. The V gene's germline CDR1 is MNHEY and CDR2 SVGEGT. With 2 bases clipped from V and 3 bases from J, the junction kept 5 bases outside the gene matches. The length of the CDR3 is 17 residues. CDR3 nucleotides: TGTGCCAGCAGTTACCCGGGACAGGGGGCGAGTGGAAACACCATATATTTT. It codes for CASSYPGQGASGNTIYF.

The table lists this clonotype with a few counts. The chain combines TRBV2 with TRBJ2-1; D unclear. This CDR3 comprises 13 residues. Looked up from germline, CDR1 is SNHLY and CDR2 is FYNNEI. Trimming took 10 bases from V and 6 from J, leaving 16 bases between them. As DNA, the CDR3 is TGTGCCACTTCTTCGTGGCCGCGCAATGAGCAGTTCTTC. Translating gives CATSSWPRNEQFF.

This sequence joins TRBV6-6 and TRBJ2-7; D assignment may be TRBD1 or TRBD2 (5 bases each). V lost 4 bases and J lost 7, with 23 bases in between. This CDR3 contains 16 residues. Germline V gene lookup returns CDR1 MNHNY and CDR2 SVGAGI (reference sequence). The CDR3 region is CASSSGPGPRAWEQYF. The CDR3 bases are TGTGCCAGCAGTTCCGGTCCGGGACCCAGGGCTTGGGAGCAGTACTTC.